The 20 T cell receptor beta chains below were found in one sample sequenced in a study of response to subunit inactivated influenza vaccine (dated by TCRdb to between 2017 and 2018). The library relied on RT-PCR. The sequencer was an Illumina HiSeq 2500. TCRdb applied fastp at Q25 and MiXCR to the public reads, then kept only in-frame beta chains. Identical CDR3 proteins give one entry, which carries the most common genes and DNA. This sample is represented by about 540,000 distinct CDR3 sequences; roughly 25% of them were singletons. The leading ten clones occupy 2.5% to 3% of the sample. This sample also appeared in a second study, on T cells expressing NK-cell markers. The second study, in turn, reports: TCR beta cDNA libraries were prepared using 5'RACE template switching, which introduced a universal primer site and unique molecular identifiers.

Sequenced material: CD4+ T cells sorted from PBMCs, taken less than 13 days after vaccination. The receptor source for this set is a man between 50 and 59 years old who received an inactivated influenza vaccine. Donor details come from another sample of the same person, matched by shared clones.

This CDR3 reads CASSRSTGNYEQYF. CDR3 bases: TGTGCCAGCAGCCGGAGCACAGGCAACTACGAGCAGTACTTC. The gene calls are TRBV7-2 and TRBJ2-7; a weak D match, TRBD1 (5 bases). The CDR3 is 14 residues long. CDR1 and CDR2 (germline): SGHTA, FQGNSA. V shed 5 bases and J shed 3 bases, with 14 bases lying between them.

This clonotype was counted a few times. The V and J genes are TRBV20-1 and TRBJ1-2; 7 bases line up with TRBD1. This CDR3 is built from 14 residues. Looked up from germline, CDR1 is DFQATT and CDR2 is SNEGSKA (reference sequence). Trimming cost V 4 bases and J 2 bases; bases outside gene matches: 7. The CDR3 bases are TGCAGTGCTACTGAAAGGGGGCCGAACTATGGCTACACCTTC. This encodes CSATERGPNYGYTF.

This clonotype was observed at least ten times. The gene calls are TRBV4-2 and TRBJ2-3; D gene uncertain. V lost 0 bases and J lost 6, with 19 bases in between. This CDR3 region has 17 residues. Germline CDR1 reads LGHNA; CDR2 reads YNFKEQ. The CDR3 loop is CASSQETSPNLVDTQYF. The CDR3 nucleotides are TGTGCCAGCAGCCAAGAGACTTCCCCCAACCTTGTTGATACGCAGTATTTT.

The chain has TRBV10-3 and TRBJ2-7; 7 bases fit TRBD1. Losses at the gene ends were 0 bases for V and 4 bases for J; bases not matched to a gene: 3. From germline, CDR1 is ENHRY and CDR2 SYGVKD. The CDR3 contains 14 residues. CDR3 amino acids: CAISESGQVYEQYF. In DNA, the CDR3 is TGTGCCATCAGTGAGTCAGGACAGGTGTACGAGCAGTACTTC.

The V call is TRBV29-1, the J call TRBJ1-1, with TRBD1 matching over 8 bases. Trimming took 4 bases from V and 7 from J; bases not matched to a gene: 11. Per germline, CDR1 SQVTM and CDR2 ANQGSEA. The CDR3 loop spans 14 amino acids. This chain's CDR3 is CSVGQGMRSNEAFF. The CDR3 nucleotides read TGCAGCGTTGGACAGGGGATGAGGTCGAATGAAGCTTTCTTT.

The chain joins TRBV5-6 to TRBJ2-2, with TRBD1 identical over 7 bases. The CDR3 sequence is 16 residues long. The J segment lost 3 bases and the V segment lost 3 bases, leaving 8 bases of the junction unmatched. Germline CDR1 reads SGHDT; CDR2 reads YYEEEE. CDR3 nucleotides: TGTGCCAGCAGCTCGAGACACAGGGGACACACCGGGGAGCTGTTTTTT. This encodes CASSSRHRGHTGELFF. Looking up the rest from reference TRBV5-6 and TRBJ2-2 gives the full variable domain: DAGVTQSPTHLIKTRGQQVTLRCSPKSGHDTVSWYQQALGQGPQFIFQYYEEEERQRGNFPDRFSGHQFPNYSSELNVNALLLGDSALYLCASSSRHRGHTGELFFGEGSRLTVL.

This clonotype has a count of ten or more. This chain joins TRBV7-9 and TRBJ2-1, with D unresolved. The germline V gene has CDR1 SEHNR and CDR2 FQNEAQ (reference sequence). The CDR3 loop spans 13 amino acids. V was trimmed by 3 bases and J by 5 bases, leaving 8 bases between them. In DNA, the CDR3 is TGTGCCAGCAGCTTTAGTATGCACAATGAGCAGTTCTTC. This sequence encodes CASSFSMHNEQFF.

The rearrangement links TRBV5-1 to TRBJ2-5; TRBD1 matches 7 bases. Per the germline V gene, CDR1 is SGHRS and CDR2 is YFSETQ. V lost 5 bases and J lost 3; bases outside the gene matches: 10. The CDR3 has 15 amino acids. The CDR3 sequence: CASSPAPGQKETQYF. CDR3 in DNA: TGCGCCAGCAGTCCCGCACCGGGACAGAAAGAGACCCAGTACTTC.

This clonotype has more than one count but fewer than ten. The chain has TRBV5-1 and TRBJ2-7; 7 bases agree with TRBD1. Germline trimming cut 2 bases from V and 3 bases from J; bases unmatched to any gene: 14. The germline V gene has CDR1 SGHRS and CDR2 YFSETQ. This CDR3 is built from 17 residues. CDR3 sequence: CASSFNLGSDRDYEQYF. In DNA, the CDR3 is TGCGCCAGCAGCTTTAATCTGGGATCCGACAGGGACTACGAGCAGTACTTC.

This clonotype has at least ten counts. The chain is built from TRBV7-8 and TRBJ2-2; D gene ambiguous. The CDR3 runs to 15 residues. Germline CDR1 reads SGHVS; CDR2 reads FQNEAQ. V lost 1 base to trimming and J lost 6 bases, with 12 bases between them. Here the CDR3 reads CASSLVPGSPGELFF. The CDR3 coding sequence is TGTGCCAGCAGCTTAGTGCCGGGTTCCCCCGGGGAGCTGTTTTTT.

The chain couples TRBV12-3 or TRBV12-4 to TRBJ1-4; a possible D gene is TRBD1 (5 bases). The CDR3 has 16 amino acids. Trimming cost V 6 bases and J 7 bases, with 21 bases left between them. This CDR3 reads CASSPMIQGFSEKLFF. CDR3 sequence (DNA): TGTGCCAGCAGCCCCATGATTCAGGGATTCAGTGAAAAACTGTTTTTT.

Here the CDR3 reads CSARWGLSSYNEQFF. In DNA form, the CDR3 reads TGCAGTGCTAGATGGGGTCTGTCCTCCTACAATGAGCAGTTCTTC. V usage is TRBV20-1 and J usage is TRBJ2-1; D call uncertain. CDR1 is DFQATT and CDR2 is SNEGSKA in the germline V gene (reference sequence). V dropped 2 bases and J dropped 0 bases, with 11 bases sitting between them. The CDR3 totals 15 residues.

This rearrangement joins TRBV15 to TRBJ2-1; D remains unclear. V was clipped by 1 base and J by 7 bases, with 5 bases between them. This CDR3 region has 12 residues. Germline V gives CDR1 LNHNV, CDR2 YYDKDF (reference sequence). CDR3 DNA sequence: TGTGCCACCAGCAGAGTTGAGAATGAGCAGTTCTTC. The encoded protein is CATSRVENEQFF.

This clonotype was detected only a few times. The chain uses TRBV28 and TRBJ2-2; D possibly corresponds to TRBD1 (5 bases). CDR1 is MDHEN and CDR2 is SYDVKM in the germline V gene. V gave up 11 bases and J gave up 2 bases, with 12 bases separating them. There are 13 residues in the CDR3. This CDR3 reads CAARGQNTGELFF. Here the CDR3 DNA reads TGTGCCGCCCGCGGACAAAACACCGGGGAGCTGTTTTTT.

Concerning this clonotype itself: This may be a read error: a much more frequent sequence differs by one nucleotide. This sequence joins TRBV10-3 and TRBJ2-7; perhaps TRBD1 as D (7 bases). In germline, CDR1 is ENHRY, CDR2 SYGVKD. The CDR3 is 14 residues long. CDR3: CALSESRGAYEQYF. For the CDR3, the DNA is TGTGCCCTCAGTGAGTCCAGGGGGGCCTACGAGCAGTACTTC.

The rearrangement joins TRBV20-1 to TRBJ2-7; D remains ambiguous. Germline CDR1 DFQATT, CDR2 SNEGSKA (reference sequence). The CDR3 spans 14 residues. V shed 1 base and J shed 6 bases, with 16 bases lying between them. This CDR3 is CSARGYGRSAEQYF. The CDR3, as DNA: TGCAGTGCTAGAGGATACGGTCGAAGTGCCGAGCAGTACTTC.

The chain employs TRBV9 and TRBJ2-5; tentatively, D is TRBD1 (6 bases). This CDR3 spans 14 amino acids. Germline V gene sequence: CDR1 SGDLS, CDR2 YYNGEE. V was cut by 3 bases and J by 4 bases, with 13 bases left in between. The CDR3 DNA follows: TGTGCCAGCAGCGATCGACAGGTTGTAGAGACCCAGTACTTC. This gives the protein CASSDRQVVETQYF.

The chain recombines TRBV24-1 with TRBJ2-2, with 9 bases lining up with TRBD2. Per germline, CDR1 KGHDR and CDR2 SFDVKD. V was pared by 3 bases and J by 0 bases, with 4 bases of the junction left unmatched. This CDR3 spans 17 amino acids. CDR3 in amino acids: CATSDLAGGPNTGELFF. The CDR3 nucleotides are TGTGCCACCAGTGATCTCGCGGGAGGGCCGAACACCGGGGAGCTGTTTTTT.

This clonotype was found many times. The chain joins TRBV20-1 to TRBJ2-7; the match to TRBD2 covers 7 bases. The V gene end was trimmed by 6 bases and the J gene end by 4 bases; junction bases not matched to a gene: 12. Germline V gene data show CDR1 as DFQATT and CDR2 as SNEGSKA (reference sequence). The CDR3 spans 14 residues. CDR3 in DNA: TGCAGTGCGCTCCGTGGCGGGAGAGATTACGAGCAGTACTTC. This sequence encodes CSALRGGRDYEQYF.

This clonotype occurred a few times. V and J are TRBV6-1 and TRBJ1-1; 7 nucleotides line up with TRBD1. Germline assignment: CDR1 MNHNS and CDR2 SASEGT. This CDR3 is built from 14 residues. Trimming removed 6 bases from V and 1 base from J; junction bases left unmatched: 5. The CDR3 loop reads CASRTTGKNTEAFF. The CDR3 coding sequence is TGTGCCAGCAGGACGACAGGGAAGAACACTGAAGCTTTCTTT.